This T cell receptor (beta chain) was identified in a study of siplizumab effects on memory and regulatory T cells. The study's findings and limits: Controls showed an average of around 25% Treg-derived mappable alloreactive CD4+ clones, while siplizumab showed about 69%. Naive T cells apparently outstripped memory cells in diversity and seemed major alloresponse contributors. Roughly 75-96% of proliferating clones (CD4+ or CD8+) could not be assigned a naive or memory phenotype.

Sequencing was performed with immunoSEQ multiplex PCR; in TCRdb, only in-frame clones are kept and a portion is missing. The sample records 95,000 to 100,000 clones, 80% to 95% being singletons. Comment on this clone: Its antigen remains unidentified.

Sequenced input: non-Treg CD4+ T cells sorted from blood. The clonotype comes from a human donor in good health.

The CDR3 sequence: CACSDLSSYNEQFF. The DNA for the CDR3 is TGTGCCTGCTCGGACTTGAGCTCCTACAATGAGCAGTTCTTC. V and J are TRBV30 and TRBJ2-1; D may be TRBD2 (5 bases). CDR3 length: 14 residues. CDR1 and CDR2 (germline): GTSNPN, SVGIG (reference sequence). Trimming shortened V by 6 bases and J by 0 bases, and 12 bases separated the two germline ends. Together with reference TRBV30 and TRBJ2-1, the CDR3 gives the full variable domain: SQTIHQWPATLVQPVGSPLSLECTVEGTSNPNLYWYRQAAGRGLQLLFYSVGIGQISSEVPQNLSASRPQDRQFILSSKKLLLSDSGFYLCACSDLSSYNEQFFGPGTRLTVL.